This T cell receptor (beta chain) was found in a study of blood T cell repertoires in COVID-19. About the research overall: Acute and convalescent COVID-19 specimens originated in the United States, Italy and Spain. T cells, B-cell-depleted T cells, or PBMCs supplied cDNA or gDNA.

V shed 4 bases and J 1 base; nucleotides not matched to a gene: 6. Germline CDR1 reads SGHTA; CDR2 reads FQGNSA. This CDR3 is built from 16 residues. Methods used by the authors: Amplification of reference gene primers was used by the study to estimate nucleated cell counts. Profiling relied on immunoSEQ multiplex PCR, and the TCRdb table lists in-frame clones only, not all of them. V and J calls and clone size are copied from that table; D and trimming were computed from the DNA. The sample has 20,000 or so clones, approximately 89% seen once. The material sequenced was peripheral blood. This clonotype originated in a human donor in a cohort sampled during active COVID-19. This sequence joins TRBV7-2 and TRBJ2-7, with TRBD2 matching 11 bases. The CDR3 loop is CASSYGTSGRSYEQYF. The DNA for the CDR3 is TGTGCCAGCAGCTACGGGACTAGCGGAAGGTCCTACGAGCAGTACTTC.